Presented here are 20 T cell receptor beta chains from one specimen sequenced in a study of Graves' ophthalmopathy and Graves' hyperthyroidism. Amplification from RNA transcripts yielded the TCR beta CDR3 regions. In the first round, RT-PCR was carried out with HTBI primers, and a multiplex PCR formed the second round. Each CDR3 protein is one row after TCRdb ran MiXCR on the multiplex PCR reads. The sample carries some 750,000 distinct CDR3 sequences, 40% recorded once. Sequencing input: peripheral blood. Receptors were obtained from an adult man with Graves' ophthalmopathy.

This sequence joins TRBV7-3 and TRBJ2-2; 10 bases are a match to TRBD2. The CDR3 totals 18 residues. From germline, CDR1 is SGHTA and CDR2 FQGTGA. V shed 2 bases, J shed 5 bases, and the junction held 11 bases outside the gene matches. CDR3 coding DNA: TGTGCCAGCAGCTTAGCGCCTAGCGGGGGCCGAGGGACCGGGGAGCTGTTTTTT. Protein: CASSLAPSGGRGTGELFF. The variable domain in full, with the rest retrieved from reference TRBV7-3 and TRBJ2-2, is GAGVSQTPSNKVTEKGKYVELRCDPISGHTALYWYRQSLGQGPEFLIYFQGTGAADDSGLPNDRFFAVRPEGSVSTLKIQRTERGDSAVYLCASSLAPSGGRGTGELFFGEGSRLTVL.

The chain combines TRBV2 with TRBJ2-5; the match to TRBD1 covers 7 bases. V was clipped by 6 bases and J by 3 bases; unmatched bases: 10. The germline V gene has CDR1 SNHLY and CDR2 FYNNEI. CDR3 length equals 15 residues. The CDR3 loop reads CASRDLGQHEETQYF. The CDR3 bases are TGTGCCAGCAGGGACTTGGGACAGCATGAAGAGACCCAGTACTTC. Supplemented by reference TRBV2 and TRBJ2-5, the full variable domain reads EPEVTQTPSHQVTQMGQEVILRCVPISNHLYFYWYRQILGQKVEFLVSFYNNEISEKSEIFDDQFSVERPDGSNFTLKIRSTKLEDSAMYFCASRDLGQHEETQYFGPGTRLLVL.

J is TRBJ2-7 and V is TRBV20-1, with a weak D call TRBD1 (6 bases). There are 14 residues in the CDR3. The V and J ends lost 6 bases and 5 bases respectively, with 20 bases between them. CDR1 is DFQATT and CDR2 is SNEGSKA in the germline V gene (reference sequence). The CDR3 DNA is TGCAGTGCACCCAATACAGGGTACTCAGACGAGCAGTACTTC. Amino acids: CSAPNTGYSDEQYF.

Concerning this clonotype itself: The junction departs from germline at one end; a sequencing error may be responsible. The V call is TRBV5-4, the J call TRBJ2-5; possible D gene TRBD1, 6 bases. The CDR3 has 15 amino acids. The germline V gene has CDR1 SGHNT and CDR2 YYREEE (reference sequence). CDR3 loop: CASSQRQDRWETQYF. For the CDR3, the DNA is TGCGCCAGCAGCCAACGTCAAGACAGGTGGGAGACCCAGTACTTC.

This clonotype has more than one count but fewer than ten. The chain has TRBV20-1 and TRBJ2-2; unclear D gene. The CDR3 extends over 12 amino acids. The V and J ends lost 4 bases and 2 bases respectively, with 5 bases between them. Germline CDR1 and CDR2: DFQATT and SNEGSKA (reference sequence). The CDR3 bases are TGCAGTGCTATGCCTAACACCGGGGAGCTGTTTTTT. Translating gives CSAMPNTGELFF.

The rearrangement joins TRBV9 to TRBJ1-2; TRBD1 might be the D (6 bases). Germline V gene data show CDR1 as SGDLS and CDR2 as YYNGEE. The CDR3 runs 16 residues. V shed 4 bases and J shed 0 bases, with 16 bases lying between them. DNA for the CDR3: TGTGCCAGCAGCCCAGTTGACAGGCATCCTAACTATGGCTACACCTTC. Translating gives CASSPVDRHPNYGYTF.

Ten or more counts support this clonotype. This sequence joins TRBV10-3 and TRBJ2-7; a possible D gene is TRBD2 (5 bases). Germline V lookup: CDR1 ENHRY, CDR2 SYGVKD. The ends were cut back, 6 bases at V and 0 bases at J, with 9 bases in the middle. The CDR3 spans 13 residues. The CDR3 DNA is TGTGCCATCAGCCAACGGGACTCCTACGAGCAGTACTTC. As protein: CAISQRDSYEQYF.

This clonotype was observed many times. CDR3: CASSKGLLEQYF. The DNA for the CDR3 is TGTGCCAGCAGCAAGGGTTTGTTGGAGCAGTACTTC. V usage is TRBV7-2 and J usage is TRBJ2-7; D uncertain. The CDR3 has 12 residues. Trimming removed 5 bases from V and 7 bases from J, with 12 bases in between. CDR1 and CDR2 from the germline V gene are SGHTA and FQGNSA.

There are a few counts of this clonotype. The J gene is TRBJ1-6, the V gene TRBV9; 7 bases align to TRBD1. The trim removed 0 bases at V and 0 bases at J, leaving 6 bases unmatched. CDR3 length: 18 residues. The V gene's germline CDR1 is SGDLS and CDR2 YYNGEE. The CDR3 DNA reads as TGTGCCAGCAGCGTAGCGACGCAGGGGGACTCCTATAATTCACCCCTCCACTTT. Amino acids: CASSVATQGDSYNSPLHF.

This clonotype was counted between two and nine times. This chain uses TRBV7-2 with TRBJ2-5, with TRBD1 identical over 7 bases. Germline CDR1 and CDR2: SGHTA and FQGNSA. V lost 1 base and J lost 2; bases outside the gene matches: 4. The CDR3 length is 15 residues. As DNA, the CDR3 is TGTGCCAGCAGCTTAGATACAGGGGTTCAAGAGACCCAGTACTTC. It specifies CASSLDTGVQETQYF.

For the CDR3, the DNA is TGTGCCAGCAGCGTCGGGACAGGGGAAAAACTGTTTTTT. Translation gives CASSVGTGEKLFF. The rearrangement links TRBV9 to TRBJ1-4, with 9 bases lining up with TRBD1. J was trimmed by 8 bases and V by 2 bases; bases with no gene match: 1. Germline assignment: CDR1 SGDLS and CDR2 YYNGEE. The CDR3 spans 13 residues.

The table lists this clonotype with many counts. The V call is TRBV19, the J call TRBJ1-1; D might be TRBD1 (5 bases). CDR1 is LNHDA, CDR2 SQIVND, per germline (reference sequence). This CDR3 comprises 12 residues. Trimming stripped 7 bases from V and 6 bases from J, with 12 bases between. The CDR3 region has the DNA TGTGCCAGTACCAGTCAGGGCTCTGAAGCTTTCTTT. This codes for CASTSQGSEAFF.

This chain connects TRBV19 to TRBJ1-3; D may be TRBD1 (6 bases). The CDR3 runs to 16 residues. V lost 3 bases, J lost 0 bases, and 12 bases lay in between. In germline, CDR1 is LNHDA, CDR2 SQIVND (reference sequence). The CDR3 DNA sequence: TGTGCCAGTAGTATCGCGGCACAGGGCTCTGGAAACACCATATATTTT. Protein: CASSIAAQGSGNTIYF.

This clonotype has ten or more counts. The CDR3 DNA is TGTGCCAGTAAAAGCAGGGCAAATAATTCACCCCTCCACTTT. Protein sequence: CASKSRANNSPLHF. V and J are TRBV19 and TRBJ1-6; TRBD1 might be the D (5 bases). The CDR3 covers 14 residues. The V gene lost 7 bases and the J gene lost 5 bases, with 12 bases spanning the gap. The germline gives CDR1 LNHDA, CDR2 SQIVND (reference sequence).

This sequence joins TRBV25-1 and TRBJ2-2, with D maybe TRBD2 (8 bases). The CDR3 is made up of 14 amino acids. CDR1 MGHDK and CDR2 SYGVNS come from the germline V gene. V was shortened by 6 bases and J by 6 bases, with 14 bases between the two germline ends. As DNA, the CDR3 is TGTGCCAGCAGAGGGACAGCGGGAGCCGGGGAGCTGTTTTTT. Translation: CASRGTAGAGELFF.

This chain connects TRBV19 to TRBJ2-2; 8 bases line up with TRBD2. The junction had 3 bases not matched to a gene; V was cut back by 7 bases and J by 8 bases. CDR1 is LNHDA and CDR2 is SQIVND in the germline V gene (reference sequence). The CDR3 contains 12 residues. CDR3 sequence reads: CASNSGGGELFF. The CDR3, as DNA: TGTGCCAGTAACAGCGGGGGAGGGGAGCTGTTTTTT.

This clonotype came up once. V and J are TRBV7-6 and TRBJ1-3; tentative D call: TRBD1 (6 bases). This CDR3 is 14 amino acids long. Germline CDR1 reads SGHVS; CDR2 reads FNYEAQ. Trimming stripped 6 bases from V and 1 base from J, with 10 bases between. CDR3: CASRGQFSGNTIYF. The CDR3 DNA is TGTGCCAGCAGAGGACAGTTTTCTGGAAACACCATATATTTT.

The table lists this clonotype with a few counts. The rearrangement uses TRBV20-1 and TRBJ1-2; no reliable D call. The CDR3 length is 15 residues. Germline V gene sequence: CDR1 DFQATT, CDR2 SNEGSKA (reference sequence). V dropped 5 bases and J dropped 7 bases, with 23 bases sitting between them. In nucleotides, the CDR3 is TGCAGTGCTTATCACAGTGGACCGCCAAAATTTGGCTACACCTTC. This gives the protein CSAYHSGPPKFGYTF.

The table lists this clonotype with a few counts. The CDR3 loop is CASSVVGQSYNSPLHF. DNA of the CDR3: TGTGCCAGCAGTGTCGTAGGACAGTCTTATAATTCACCCCTCCACTTT. This chain links TRBV2 with TRBJ1-6, with D tentatively TRBD1 (6 bases). Germline V CDR1 and CDR2: SNHLY, FYNNEI. The CDR3 totals 16 residues. The V and J ends lost 4 bases and 4 bases respectively, with 14 bases between them.

This clonotype has ten or more counts. The J gene is TRBJ1-1, the V gene TRBV20-1, with no clear D. Looked up from germline, CDR1 is DFQATT and CDR2 is SNEGSKA (reference sequence). V dropped 2 bases and J dropped 3 bases, with 4 bases sitting between them. The CDR3 extends over 11 amino acids. The CDR3 loop is CSARLDTEAFF. CDR3 nucleotide sequence: TGCAGTGCTAGATTGGACACTGAAGCTTTCTTT.